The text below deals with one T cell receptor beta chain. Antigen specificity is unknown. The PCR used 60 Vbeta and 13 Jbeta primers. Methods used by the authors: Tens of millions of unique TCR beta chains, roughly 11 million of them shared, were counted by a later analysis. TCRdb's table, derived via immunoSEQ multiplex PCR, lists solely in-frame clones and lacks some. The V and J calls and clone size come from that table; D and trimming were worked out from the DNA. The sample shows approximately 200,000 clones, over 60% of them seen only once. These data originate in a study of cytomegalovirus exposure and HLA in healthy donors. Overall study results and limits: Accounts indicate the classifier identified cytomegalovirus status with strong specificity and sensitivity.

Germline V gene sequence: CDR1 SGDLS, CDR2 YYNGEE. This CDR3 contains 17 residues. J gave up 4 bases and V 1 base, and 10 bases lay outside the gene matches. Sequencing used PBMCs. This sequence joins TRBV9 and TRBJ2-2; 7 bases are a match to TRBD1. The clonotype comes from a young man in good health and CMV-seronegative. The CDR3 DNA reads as TGTGCCAGCAGCGTATCCAGTCAACAGGGGTCCACCGGGGAGCTGTTTTTT. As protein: CASSVSSQQGSTGELFF.